Shown below are 21 T cell receptor beta chains from a single sample sequenced in a study of T cell responses to AZD1222 COVID-19 vaccine. Sequencing used immunoSEQ multiplex PCR; TCRdb keeps in-frame clones, though not all of them. Among 80,000 to 100,000 clones listed, approximately 90% were seen once. Sequencing used peripheral blood, obtained on day 0 of AZD1222 vaccination. These TCRs come from an adult in good health.

This clone was recorded once. The DNA of the CDR3 is TGCGCCAGCAGATCGGACTATGAGCAGTTCTTC. The encoded protein is CASRSDYEQFF. The gene calls are TRBV5-1 and TRBJ2-1; TRBD2 is a possible D gene (5 bases). V dropped 5 bases and J dropped 8 bases, with 8 bases sitting between them. The CDR3 extends over 11 amino acids. The V gene's germline CDR1 is SGHRS and CDR2 YFSETQ.

This sequence joins TRBV2 and TRBJ2-3; 8 positions agree with TRBD2. Germline V lookup: CDR1 SNHLY, CDR2 FYNNEI. V shed 6 bases and J 2 bases; nucleotides not matched to a gene: 7. The CDR3 spans 15 residues. The CDR3 sequence: CASRQLAAHTDTQYF. The CDR3 DNA follows: TGTGCCAGCAGACAACTAGCGGCCCACACAGATACGCAGTATTTT.

The chain carries TRBV5-6 and TRBJ2-2; D could derive from TRBD1 or TRBD2 (5 bases each). CDR1 is SGHDT and CDR2 is YYEEEE in the germline V gene. V was shortened by 4 bases and J by 4 bases, with 11 bases between the two germline ends. This CDR3 comprises 14 residues. The CDR3 is CASSQGTSTGELFF. CDR3 coding DNA: TGTGCCAGCAGCCAAGGGACCTCCACCGGGGAGCTGTTTTTT. Full variable domain (remainder filled in from reference TRBV5-6 and TRBJ2-2): DAGVTQSPTHLIKTRGQQVTLRCSPKSGHDTVSWYQQALGQGPQFIFQYYEEEERQRGNFPDRFSGHQFPNYSSELNVNALLLGDSALYLCASSQGTSTGELFFGEGSRLTVL.

This sequence joins TRBV18 and TRBJ2-7; possible D gene TRBD2, 6 bases. CDR1 and CDR2 from the germline V gene are KGHSH and LQKENI. V dropped 3 bases and J dropped 3 bases, with 12 bases sitting between them. This CDR3 region has 14 residues. The CDR3 reads CASSPASEVYEQYF. The DNA for the CDR3 is TGTGCCAGCTCACCGGCTAGCGAGGTCTACGAGCAGTACTTC. The full variable domain, its missing parts supplied by reference TRBV18 and TRBJ2-7, is NAGVMQNPRHLVRRRGQEARLRCSPMKGHSHVYWYRQLPEEGLKFMVYLQKENIIDESGMPKERFSAEFPKEGPSILRIQQVVRGDSAAYFCASSPASEVYEQYFGPGTRLTVT.

V gene TRBV10-3 combines with J gene TRBJ1-2; no clear D gene. CDR1 is ENHRY and CDR2 is SYGVKD in the germline V gene. Trimming took 6 bases from V and 1 from J, leaving 6 bases between them. The CDR3 extends over 12 amino acids. CDR3 sequence: CAIRTHNYGYTF. CDR3 bases: TGTGCCATCAGGACCCATAACTATGGCTACACCTTC.

The V call is TRBV6-6, the J call TRBJ2-7, with D unresolved. V gave up 6 bases and J gave up 2 bases, with 14 bases separating them. The CDR3 length is 14 residues. The V gene's germline CDR1 is MNHNY and CDR2 SVGAGI (reference sequence). The CDR3 nucleotides read TGTGCCAGCAGGCGCGGCCCGCAAACCTACGAGCAGTACTTC. This translates into CASRRGPQTYEQYF.

The chain couples TRBV19 to TRBJ2-3; 10 bases align to TRBD1. Germline V gene lookup returns CDR1 LNHDA and CDR2 SQIVND (reference sequence). The trim removed 7 bases at V and 6 bases at J, leaving 7 bases unmatched. There are 14 residues in the CDR3. In nucleotides, the CDR3 is TGTGCCAGTAACCGGGACAGGGGAATTGATACGCAGTATTTT. As protein: CASNRDRGIDTQYF.

This clone was counted only a few times. V gene TRBV5-1 combines with J gene TRBJ1-4; D unclear. Germline values: CDR1 SGHRS, CDR2 YFSETQ. V lost 7 bases and J 6 bases, leaving 13 bases between the germline ends. CDR3 length equals 13 residues. The CDR3 sequence is CASRSGGYEKLFF. CDR3 DNA sequence: TGCGCCAGCCGCTCAGGAGGGTATGAAAAACTGTTTTTT.

CDR3 protein: CASSFAQYSNQPQHF. DNA of the CDR3: TGTGCCAGCAGCTTTGCGCAGTATAGCAATCAGCCCCAGCATTTT. J is TRBJ1-5 and V is TRBV7-2; D is unresolved. The CDR3 runs 15 residues. V lost 3 bases, J lost 0 bases, and 9 bases lay in between. Per germline, CDR1 SGHTA and CDR2 FQGNSA.

This chain uses TRBV4-1 with TRBJ1-6; D is unresolved. In germline, CDR1 is MGHRA, CDR2 YSYEKL. Trimming cost V 3 bases and J 1 base, with 16 bases left between them. The CDR3 extends over 18 amino acids. The CDR3 DNA reads as TGCGCCAGCAGCCAGGAAATGTCGACCGGGTCCTATAATTCACCCCTCCACTTT. It specifies CASSQEMSTGSYNSPLHF.

This chain uses TRBV9 with TRBJ1-1; perhaps TRBD1 as D (5 bases). The germline V and J ends were trimmed by 1 base and 3 bases, with 16 bases remaining between them. This CDR3 region has 16 residues. CDR1 SGDLS and CDR2 YYNGEE come from the germline V gene. The CDR3 DNA sequence: TGTGCCAGCAGCGTACATGGGGCAGGGCGGGACACTGAAGCTTTCTTT. This sequence encodes CASSVHGAGRDTEAFF. Filled out from reference TRBV9 and TRBJ1-1, the complete variable domain reads DSGVTQTPKHLITATGQRVTLRCSPRSGDLSVYWYQQSLDQGLQFLIQYYNGEERAKGNILERFSAQQFPDLHSELNLSSLELGDSALYFCASSVHGAGRDTEAFFGQGTRLTVV.

The J gene is TRBJ1-1, the V gene TRBV28; 9 nucleotides align to TRBD1. CDR3 length: 15 residues. The J segment lost 3 bases and the V segment lost 4 bases, leaving 6 bases of the junction unmatched. Germline lookup yields CDR1 MDHEN and CDR2 SYDVKM. DNA for the CDR3: TGTGCCAGCAGTTCGGGACAGGGAGGACACACTGAAGCTTTCTTT. Translating gives CASSSGQGGHTEAFF.

With regard to this clone: The sample contains more than one DNA sequence encoding this CDR3. The chain combines TRBV18 with TRBJ1-2; 11 nucleotides line up with TRBD1. CDR1 KGHSH and CDR2 LQKENI come from the germline V gene. After removal of 6 bases from V and 1 base from J, the junction contained 4 bases not matched to a gene. The length of the CDR3 is 15 residues. Here the CDR3 reads CASSPGQGDNYGYTF. The CDR3 nucleotides read TGTGCCAGCTCCCCGGGACAGGGGGATAACTATGGCTACACCTTC.

This chain joins TRBV3-1 (or the pseudogene TRBV3-2) and TRBJ1-1; unclear D gene. Germline CDR1 is LGHDT and CDR2 is YNNKEL (reference sequence). Trimming took off 5 bases at V and 4 bases at J, with 11 bases between the two ends. The CDR3 sequence is 13 residues long. CDR3 sequence: CASSSKMATEAFF. DNA for the CDR3: TGTGCCAGCAGCTCAAAAATGGCCACTGAAGCTTTCTTT.

The chain recombines TRBV7-3 with TRBJ1-1; D is undetermined. V lost 5 bases, J lost 8 bases, and 15 bases lay in between. This CDR3 spans 13 amino acids. The germline V gene encodes CDR1 SGHTA and CDR2 FQGTGA. The DNA for the CDR3 is TGTGCCAGCAGCCCGCGGTTTGACCGCGAAGCTTTCTTT. This gives the protein CASSPRFDREAFF.

The chain carries TRBV24-1 and TRBJ2-2; D not resolved. Germline assignment: CDR1 KGHDR and CDR2 SFDVKD. This CDR3 contains 14 residues. Trimming removed 2 bases at V and 1 base at J, with 4 bases between. CDR3 sequence reads: CATSDYGNTGELFF. The CDR3, as DNA: TGTGCCACCAGTGATTATGGGAACACCGGGGAGCTGTTTTTT.

This chain links TRBV30 with TRBJ2-7, with a tentative D call TRBD1 (6 bases). With 4 bases removed from V and 2 bases from J, the gap between germline ends came to 15 bases. The CDR3 totals 14 residues. Germline loops: CDR1 GTSNPN, CDR2 SVGIG (reference sequence). As DNA, the CDR3 is TGTGCCTGGACCCAGGACAGACACCCCTACGAGCAGTACTTC. This sequence encodes CAWTQDRHPYEQYF.

The gene calls are TRBV24-1 and TRBJ1-5; D possibly corresponds to TRBD1 (5 bases). The germline CDR1 and CDR2 sequences are KGHDR and SFDVKD. Trimming took off 4 bases at V and 0 bases at J, with 9 bases between the two ends. CDR3 length: 15 residues. CDR3 DNA sequence: TGTGCCACCAGTGACGGGGGTTATAGCAATCAGCCCCAGCATTTT. Protein product: CATSDGGYSNQPQHF.

The chain is built from TRBV19 and TRBJ2-1; 7 positions match TRBD1. With 10 bases clipped from V and 8 bases from J, the junction kept 20 bases outside the gene matches. From germline, CDR1 is LNHDA and CDR2 SQIVND (reference sequence). The CDR3 spans 16 residues. The CDR3 loop is CATRVIQGNSRYEQFF. The CDR3 DNA reads TGTGCCACCCGAGTGATACAGGGGAATTCGAGGTATGAGCAGTTCTTC.

The genes are TRBV29-1 and TRBJ2-1; tentatively, D is TRBD2 (6 bases). Per the germline V gene, CDR1 is SQVTM and CDR2 is ANQGSEA. V was cut by 5 bases and J by 6 bases, with 8 bases left in between. This CDR3 spans 11 amino acids. CDR3 sequence reads: CSVWRGNEQFF. The CDR3 nucleotides read TGCAGCGTTTGGCGGGGCAATGAGCAGTTCTTC.

The chain combines TRBV19 with TRBJ2-2; D gene uncertain. The V and J ends lost 1 base and 3 bases respectively, with 6 bases between them. The CDR3 loop spans 14 amino acids. Germline values: CDR1 LNHDA, CDR2 SQIVND (reference sequence). For the CDR3, the DNA is TGTGCCAGTAGTATAGGCAGAGACACCGGGGAGCTGTTTTTT. This encodes CASSIGRDTGELFF.